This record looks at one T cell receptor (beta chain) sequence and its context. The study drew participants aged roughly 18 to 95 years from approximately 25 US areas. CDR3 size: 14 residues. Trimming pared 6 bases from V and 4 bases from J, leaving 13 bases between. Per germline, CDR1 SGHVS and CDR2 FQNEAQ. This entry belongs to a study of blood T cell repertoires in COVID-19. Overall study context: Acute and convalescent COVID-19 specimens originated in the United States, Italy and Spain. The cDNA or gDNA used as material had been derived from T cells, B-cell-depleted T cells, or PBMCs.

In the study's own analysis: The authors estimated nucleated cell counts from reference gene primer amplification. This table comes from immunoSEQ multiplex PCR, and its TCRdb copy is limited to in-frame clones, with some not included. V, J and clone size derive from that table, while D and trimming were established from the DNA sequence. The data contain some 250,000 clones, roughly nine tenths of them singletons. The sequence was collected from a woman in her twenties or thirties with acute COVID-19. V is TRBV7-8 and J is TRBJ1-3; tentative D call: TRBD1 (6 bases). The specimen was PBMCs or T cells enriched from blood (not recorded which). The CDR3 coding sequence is TGTGCCAGCAGTTTCGACGACAGGGGAAACACCATATATTTT. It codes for CASSFDDRGNTIYF.